The source of this T cell receptor (beta chain) is a study of T cell responses to AZD1222 COVID-19 vaccine. Method: immunoSEQ multiplex PCR; TCRdb's copy keeps in-frame clones and lacks some. Among over 150,000 clones listed, 70% to 90% were seen once. CDR1 is LGHDT, CDR2 YNNKEL, per germline (reference sequence). This CDR3 is 12 amino acids long. Deletions cut 0 bases from V and 3 bases from J, with 3 bases between. As concerns this clone: What it recognizes is unknown.

It was second doses at about 4 or about 12 weeks that were pooled. Regarding the study as a whole: Recipients of two AZD1222 doses showed rising Spike-specific TCR breadth and depth. Along spike, vaccine-associated CD4 TCRs were found throughout, with dominance at 160-218 and 743-854. White British donors predominated, females outnumbered males, and clonal diversity was possibly underestimated.

Material: peripheral blood, obtained 28 days after the second AZD1222 dose. The sequence was collected from an adult who received the AZD1222 COVID-19 vaccine. The rearrangement links TRBV3-1 (or the pseudogene TRBV3-2) to TRBJ2-7; the D is unclear. Here the CDR3 reads CASSQDIYEQYF. CDR3 bases: TGTGCCAGCAGCCAAGATATCTACGAGCAGTACTTC.